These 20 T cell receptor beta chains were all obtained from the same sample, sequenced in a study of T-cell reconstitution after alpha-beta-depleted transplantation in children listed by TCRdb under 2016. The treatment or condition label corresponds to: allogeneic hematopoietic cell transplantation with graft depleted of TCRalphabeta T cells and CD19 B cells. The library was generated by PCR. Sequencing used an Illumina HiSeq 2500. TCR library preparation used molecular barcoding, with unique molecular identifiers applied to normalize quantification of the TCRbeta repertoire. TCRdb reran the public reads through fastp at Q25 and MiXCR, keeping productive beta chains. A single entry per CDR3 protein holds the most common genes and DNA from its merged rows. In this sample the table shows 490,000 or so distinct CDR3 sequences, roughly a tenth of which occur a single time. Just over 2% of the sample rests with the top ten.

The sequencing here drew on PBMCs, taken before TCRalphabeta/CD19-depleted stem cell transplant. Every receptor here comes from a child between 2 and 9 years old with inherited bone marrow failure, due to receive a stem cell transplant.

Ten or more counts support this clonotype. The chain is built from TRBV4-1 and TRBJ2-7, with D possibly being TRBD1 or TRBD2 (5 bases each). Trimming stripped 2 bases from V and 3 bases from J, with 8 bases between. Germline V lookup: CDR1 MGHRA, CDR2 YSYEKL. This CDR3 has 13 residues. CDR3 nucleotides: TGCGCCAGCAGCCAACGGGACGACTACGAGCAGTACTTC. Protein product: CASSQRDDYEQYF.

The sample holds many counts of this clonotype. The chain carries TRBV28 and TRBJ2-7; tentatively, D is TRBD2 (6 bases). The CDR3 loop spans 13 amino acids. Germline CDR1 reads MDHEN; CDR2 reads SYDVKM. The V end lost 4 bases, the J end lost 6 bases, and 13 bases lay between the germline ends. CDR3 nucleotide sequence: TGTGCCAGCAGTTCGGGGGAATCGGGCGAGCAGTACTTC. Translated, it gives CASSSGESGEQYF. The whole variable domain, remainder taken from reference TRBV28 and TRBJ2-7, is DVKVTQSSRYLVKRTGEKVFLECVQDMDHENMFWYRQDPGLGLRLIYFSYDVKMKEKGDIPEGYSVSREKKERFSLILESASTNQTSMYLCASSSGESGEQYFGPGTRLTVT.

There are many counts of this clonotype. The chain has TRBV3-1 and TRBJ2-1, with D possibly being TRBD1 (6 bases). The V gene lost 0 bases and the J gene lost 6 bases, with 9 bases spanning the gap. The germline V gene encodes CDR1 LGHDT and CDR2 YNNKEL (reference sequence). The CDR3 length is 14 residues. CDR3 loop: CASSQEGGANEQFF. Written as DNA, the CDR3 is TGTGCCAGCAGCCAAGAAGGGGGAGCCAATGAGCAGTTCTTC.

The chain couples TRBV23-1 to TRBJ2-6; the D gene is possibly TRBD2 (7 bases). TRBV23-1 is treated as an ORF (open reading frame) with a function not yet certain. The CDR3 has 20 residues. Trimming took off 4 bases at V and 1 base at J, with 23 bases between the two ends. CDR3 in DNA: TGCGCCAGCAGTCTTCCACCTCGGGGGGCCCTGGAGTCTGGGGCCAACGTCCTGACTTTC. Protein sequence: CASSLPPRGALESGANVLTF.

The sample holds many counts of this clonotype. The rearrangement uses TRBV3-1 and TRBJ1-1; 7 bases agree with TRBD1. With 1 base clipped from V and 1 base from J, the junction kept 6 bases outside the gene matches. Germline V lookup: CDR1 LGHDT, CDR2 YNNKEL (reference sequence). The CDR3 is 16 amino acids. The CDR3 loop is CASSQVKGAKNTEAFF. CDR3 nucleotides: TGTGCCAGCAGCCAAGTTAAGGGGGCTAAGAACACTGAAGCTTTCTTT.

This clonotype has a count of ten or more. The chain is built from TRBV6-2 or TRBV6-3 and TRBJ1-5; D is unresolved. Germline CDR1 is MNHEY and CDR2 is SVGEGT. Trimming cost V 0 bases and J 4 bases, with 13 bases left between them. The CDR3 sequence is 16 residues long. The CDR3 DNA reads TGTGCCAGCAGTTACTCGGTCTTTGTTGGTAATCAGCCCCAGCATTTT. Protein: CASSYSVFVGNQPQHF.

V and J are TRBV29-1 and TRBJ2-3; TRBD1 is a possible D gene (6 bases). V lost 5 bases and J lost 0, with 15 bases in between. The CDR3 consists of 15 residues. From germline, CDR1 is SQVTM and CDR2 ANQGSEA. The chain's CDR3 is CSVPPGTPSTDTQYF. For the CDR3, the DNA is TGCAGCGTTCCTCCCGGGACACCCAGCACAGATACGCAGTATTTT.

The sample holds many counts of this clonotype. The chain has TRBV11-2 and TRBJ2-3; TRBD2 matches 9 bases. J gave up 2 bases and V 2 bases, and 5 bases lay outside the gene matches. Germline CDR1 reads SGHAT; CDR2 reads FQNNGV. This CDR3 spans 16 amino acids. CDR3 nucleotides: TGTGCCAGCAGCTTATGGACTAGCGCGAACACAGATACGCAGTATTTT. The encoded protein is CASSLWTSANTDTQYF.

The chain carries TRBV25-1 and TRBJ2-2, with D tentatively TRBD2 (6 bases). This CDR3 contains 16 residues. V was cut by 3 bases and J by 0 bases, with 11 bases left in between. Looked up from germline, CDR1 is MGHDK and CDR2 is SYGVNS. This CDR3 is CASSERDSANTGELFF. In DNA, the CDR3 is TGTGCCAGCAGTGAGCGGGACTCCGCGAACACCGGGGAGCTGTTTTTT.

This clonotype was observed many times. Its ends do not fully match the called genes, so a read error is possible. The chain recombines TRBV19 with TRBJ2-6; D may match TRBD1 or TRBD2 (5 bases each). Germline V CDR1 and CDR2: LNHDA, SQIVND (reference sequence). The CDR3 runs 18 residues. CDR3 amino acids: CASSLDRGRVTGANVLTF. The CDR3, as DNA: TGTGCCAGTAGTTTAGACCGGGGCCGGGTAACCGGGGCCAACGTCCTGACTTTC.

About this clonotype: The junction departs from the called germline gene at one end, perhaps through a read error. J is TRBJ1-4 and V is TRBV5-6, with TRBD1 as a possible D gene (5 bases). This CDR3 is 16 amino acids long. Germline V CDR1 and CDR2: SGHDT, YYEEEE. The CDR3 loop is CASSVESGYLGEKMFF. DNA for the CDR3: TGTGCCAGCAGCGTCGAATCAGGGTACTTGGGAGAAAAAATGTTTTTT. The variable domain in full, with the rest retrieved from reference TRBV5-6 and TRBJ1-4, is DAGVTQSPTHLIKTRGQQVTLRCSPKSGHDTVSWYQQALGQGPQFIFQYYEEEERQRGNFPDRFSGHQFPNYSSELNVNALLLGDSALYLCASSVESGYLGEKMFFGSGTQLSVL.

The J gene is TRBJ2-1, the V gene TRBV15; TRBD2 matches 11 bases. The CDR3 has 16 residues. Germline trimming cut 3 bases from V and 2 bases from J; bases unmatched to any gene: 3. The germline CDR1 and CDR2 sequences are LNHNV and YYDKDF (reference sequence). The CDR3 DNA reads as TGTGCCACCAGCAGGGAACTAGCGGGAGCCTACAATGAGCAGTTCTTC. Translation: CATSRELAGAYNEQFF.

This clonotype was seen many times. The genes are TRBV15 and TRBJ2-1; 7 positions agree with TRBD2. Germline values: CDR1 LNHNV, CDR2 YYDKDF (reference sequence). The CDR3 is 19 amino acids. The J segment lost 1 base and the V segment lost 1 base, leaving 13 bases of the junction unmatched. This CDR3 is CATSRGEGRVWGSYNEQFF. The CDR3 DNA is TGTGCCACCAGCAGAGGCGAAGGGAGGGTTTGGGGATCCTACAATGAGCAGTTCTTC.

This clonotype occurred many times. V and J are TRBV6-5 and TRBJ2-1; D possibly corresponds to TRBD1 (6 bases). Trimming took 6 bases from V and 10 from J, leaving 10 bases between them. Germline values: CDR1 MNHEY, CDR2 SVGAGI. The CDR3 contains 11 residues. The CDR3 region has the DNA TGTGCCAGCAGCCATGGGACAGAGCAGTTCTTC. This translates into CASSHGTEQFF.

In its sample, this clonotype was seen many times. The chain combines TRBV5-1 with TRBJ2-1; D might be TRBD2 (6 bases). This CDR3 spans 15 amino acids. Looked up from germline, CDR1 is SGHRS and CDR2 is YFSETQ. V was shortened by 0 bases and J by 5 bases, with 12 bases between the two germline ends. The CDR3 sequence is CASSLVIAVNNEQFF. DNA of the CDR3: TGCGCCAGCAGCTTGGTTATAGCGGTTAACAATGAGCAGTTCTTC.

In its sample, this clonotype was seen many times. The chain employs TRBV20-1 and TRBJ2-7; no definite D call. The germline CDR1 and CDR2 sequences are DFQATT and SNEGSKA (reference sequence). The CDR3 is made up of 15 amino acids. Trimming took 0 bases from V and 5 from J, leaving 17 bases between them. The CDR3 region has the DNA TGCAGTGCTAGAGATCTGGCGGCCCCCTGGGACGAGCAGTACTTC. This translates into CSARDLAAPWDEQYF.

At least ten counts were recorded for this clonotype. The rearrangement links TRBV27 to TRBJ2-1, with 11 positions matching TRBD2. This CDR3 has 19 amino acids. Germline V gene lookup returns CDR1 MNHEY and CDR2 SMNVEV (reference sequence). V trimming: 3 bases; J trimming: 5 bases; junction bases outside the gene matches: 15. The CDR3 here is CASSLIKLAGAAPHNEQFF. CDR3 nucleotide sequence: TGTGCCAGCAGTTTGATAAAACTAGCGGGAGCCGCACCCCACAATGAGCAGTTCTTC.

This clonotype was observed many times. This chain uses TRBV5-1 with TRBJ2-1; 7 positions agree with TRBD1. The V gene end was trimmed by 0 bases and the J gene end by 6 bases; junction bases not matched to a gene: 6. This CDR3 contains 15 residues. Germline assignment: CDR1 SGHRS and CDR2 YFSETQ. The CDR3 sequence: CASSLEPAGGNEQFF. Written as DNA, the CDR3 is TGCGCCAGCAGCTTGGAACCCGCAGGGGGCAATGAGCAGTTCTTC. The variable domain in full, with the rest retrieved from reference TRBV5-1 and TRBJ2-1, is KAGVTQTPRYLIKTRGQQVTLSCSPISGHRSVSWYQQTPGQGLQFLFEYFSETQRNKGNFPGRFSGRQFSNSRSEMNVSTLELGDSALYLCASSLEPAGGNEQFFGPGTRLTVL.

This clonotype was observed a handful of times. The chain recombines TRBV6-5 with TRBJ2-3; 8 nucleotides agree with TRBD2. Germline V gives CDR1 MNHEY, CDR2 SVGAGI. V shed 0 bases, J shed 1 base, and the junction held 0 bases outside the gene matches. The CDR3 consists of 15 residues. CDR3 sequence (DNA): TGTGCCAGCAGTTACTCCGGGGGGGGCACAGATACGCAGTATTTT. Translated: CASSYSGGGTDTQYF.

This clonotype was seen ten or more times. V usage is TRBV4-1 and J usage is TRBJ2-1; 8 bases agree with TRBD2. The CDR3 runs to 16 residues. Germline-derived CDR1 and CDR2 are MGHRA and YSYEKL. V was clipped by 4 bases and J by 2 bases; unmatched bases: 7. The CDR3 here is CASSPYGLATYNEQFF. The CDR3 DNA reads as TGCGCCAGCAGCCCTTACGGACTAGCAACCTACAATGAGCAGTTCTTC.